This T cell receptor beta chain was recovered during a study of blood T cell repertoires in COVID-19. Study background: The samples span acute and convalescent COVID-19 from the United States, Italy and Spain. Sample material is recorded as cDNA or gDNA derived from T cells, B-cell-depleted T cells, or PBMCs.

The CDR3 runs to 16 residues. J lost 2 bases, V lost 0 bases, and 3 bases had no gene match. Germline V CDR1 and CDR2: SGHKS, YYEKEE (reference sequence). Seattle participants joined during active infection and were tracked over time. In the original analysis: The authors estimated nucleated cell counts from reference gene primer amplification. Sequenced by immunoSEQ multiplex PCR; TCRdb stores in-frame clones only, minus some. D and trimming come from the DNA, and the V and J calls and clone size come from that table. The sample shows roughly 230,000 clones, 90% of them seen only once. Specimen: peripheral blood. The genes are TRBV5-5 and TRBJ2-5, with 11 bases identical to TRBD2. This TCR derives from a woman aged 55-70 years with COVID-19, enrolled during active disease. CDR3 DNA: TGTGCCAGCAGCTTGGTTAGCGGGGGGGTGCAAGAGACCCAGTACTTC. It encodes CASSLVSGGVQETQYF.